This TCR beta chain was found in a study of blood T cells in healthy people across ages (dated by TCRdb to between 2014 and 2016). For the wider study: In model experiments, roughly one uniquely barcoded TCR beta cDNA molecule per two T cells was captured by template switching. Age-related changes in TCR beta repertoire diversity were measured in the study by deep sequencing normalized with unique cDNA molecular identifiers. The donors were divided into four age groups: young (average around 17 years), middle-aged (approximately 41), aged (roughly 60) and long-lived (roughly 82). To avoid experimental bias, donors of different ages were spread randomly across the sequencing lanes. The study analyzed two additional independent replicas of 1 million unique cDNA reads from the same blood draw for two donors, one aged 18 to 29 and one aged 80 or older.

The paper's findings and limits, for the study overall: As age increased, observed TCR beta diversity per million T cells dropped in a roughly linear way, and a significant reduction was already evident by age around 41. Conclusive comparison of naive and antigen-experienced compartments was prevented by the profiling of bulk unsorted PBMCs. There was a strong correlation between observed TCR beta diversity and the percentage of naive T cells measured by flow cytometry. Because the CMV infection status of the donors was unknown, age-related changes in expanded clonotypes may potentially have been confounded. Estimates of total diversity from one million sequenced T cells were regarded as lower bounds and underestimates. The long-lived group showed more naive CD4+ T cells, fewer expanded clones and increased TCR diversity than the aged group, suggesting age selection.

With respect to this clonotype: The antigen it recognizes is unknown. Qualities for individual bases were not recorded, and no much larger clone is one base off.

The roughly 37 donors, aged about 6 to 100 years, were systemically healthy Caucasian individuals from Russia. About 9.1 milliliters of peripheral blood were collected from each donor into EDTA-treated Vacutainer tubes. PBMCs were isolated by Ficoll-Paque density-gradient centrifugation, with at least 7 million obtained per sample. Trizol reagent was used to extract total RNA from PBMCs, with at least 6 micrograms per sample. Naive CD45RAhigh/CD27high T cell percentages were measured by flow cytometry on a PBMC aliquot from every donor. Library creation used 5' RACE. Sequencing relied on an Illumina HiSeq 2500. The second PCR ran for roughly 7 to 12 cycles and used a J-beta primer mix along with a sample-barcoded 5' primer. Each TCR beta cDNA molecule received a unique molecular identifier from a template-switch 5' adaptor carrying 12 random nucleotides. Each sample yielded at least 3 million CDR3-containing paired-end reads. First-strand cDNA was synthesized from all RNA with the Mint cDNA synthesis kit, primed by a TRBC-specific oligonucleotide. Following uracil-DNA glycosylase treatment, all cDNA underwent a first 18-cycle PCR with the universal primers M1SS and BC2_uni_R. The study's processing was this. For normalization, 1 million high-quality reads, each with a distinct molecular identifier, were randomly selected from each sample. Instead of being binned into consensus sequences, reads that shared molecular identifiers were thrown out. MiTCR, with a Q25 quality threshold and the strictest error-elimination algorithm, was used for CDR3 identification, clonotype clustering and error correction. A nonparametric unseen species model with Euler transformation was used to estimate a lower bound on total TCR beta diversity. Through fastp at Q25 and MiXCR, TCRdb rebuilt clones from the public reads, retaining in-frame beta chains. Every entry covers one CDR3 protein and lists the most common genes and DNA from its rows. The V and J calls shown here were made by TCRdb, not taken from the authors' results. The sample table records 650,000 or so distinct CDR3 sequences; about 50% of these occur just once. The top ten hold approximately 15% of the sample.

Sequenced input: blood. This clonotype originated in an elderly woman in good health.

In nucleotide form, the sequence is TGCAGCGTAGCAGGGGTTACGGCAGATACGCAGTATTTT. The encoded protein is CSVAGVTADTQYF. The chain is encoded by TRBV29-1 joined to TRBJ2-3; matching of 6 bases hints at TRBD1 as the D gene. V drops 6 bases and J drops 4 bases, leaving 14 bases in between. Looking up the germline V gene yields CDR1 SQVTM and CDR2 ANQGSEA. The CDR3 starts with the cysteine, ends with the phenylalanine, and has 13 residues. Only CDR3 DNA is held: 39 bases, read in frame from base 1.